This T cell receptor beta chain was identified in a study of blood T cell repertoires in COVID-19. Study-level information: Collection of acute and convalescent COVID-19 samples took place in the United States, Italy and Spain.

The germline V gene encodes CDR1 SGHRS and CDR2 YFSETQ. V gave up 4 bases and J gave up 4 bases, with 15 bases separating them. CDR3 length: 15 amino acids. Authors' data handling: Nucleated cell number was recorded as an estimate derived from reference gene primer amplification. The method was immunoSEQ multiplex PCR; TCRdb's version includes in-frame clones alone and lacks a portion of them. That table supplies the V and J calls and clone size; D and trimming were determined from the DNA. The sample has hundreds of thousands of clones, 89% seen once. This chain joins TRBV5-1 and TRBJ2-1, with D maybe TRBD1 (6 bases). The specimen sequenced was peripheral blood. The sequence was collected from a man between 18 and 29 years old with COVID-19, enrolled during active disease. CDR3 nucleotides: TGCGCCAGCAGCCCCGAGCACACAGGGTACAATGAGCAGTTCTTC. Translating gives CASSPEHTGYNEQFF.